This T cell receptor beta chain comes out of a study of cytomegalovirus exposure and HLA in healthy donors. The CDR3 contains 14 residues. Trimming removed 8 bases from V and 2 bases from J; junction bases left unmatched: 4. Germline V lookup: CDR1 SNHLY, CDR2 FYNNEI. The PCR employed 60 Vbeta primers together with 13 Jbeta primers. Only in-frame clones appear in the TCRdb table, and some are missing; sequencing was by immunoSEQ multiplex PCR. The sample consists of 210,000 or so clones, roughly 90% of them appearing once. Study observations and caveats: The study flagged about 150 TCR beta chains as cytomegalovirus-associated.

About this clone: Its antigen is currently unknown.

The receptor's source is a young woman in good health and CMV-seronegative. The chain combines TRBV2 with TRBJ1-3; 9 bases are a match to TRBD1. The sequenced sample consisted of PBMCs. The chain's CDR3 is CASEGQGAGNTIYF. CDR3 nucleotide sequence: TGTGCCAGCGAGGGACAGGGAGCTGGAAACACCATATATTTT.